These 2 T cell receptor beta chains were sequenced from one sample in a study of blood T cell repertoires in COVID-19. Profiled with immunoSEQ multiplex PCR; TCRdb holds only in-frame clones, not every one. The data contain 140,000 to 150,000 clones, approximately 81% of them seen just once; the ten biggest clones take up less than 50%. The sequenced material came from peripheral blood. These TCRs come from a human donor in a cohort sampled during active COVID-19.

This rearrangement joins TRBV7-2 to TRBJ2-1, with D uncertain. Trimming removed 1 base from V and 0 bases from J, with 7 bases in between. Germline-derived CDR1 and CDR2 are SGHTA and FQGNSA. The CDR3 runs to 15 residues. The CDR3: CASSLEWSSYNEQFF. CDR3 DNA sequence: TGTGCCAGCAGCTTAGAGTGGAGCTCCTACAATGAGCAGTTCTTC.

The rearrangement uses TRBV4-2 and TRBJ2-5; 9 nucleotides align to TRBD2. The V gene end was trimmed by 0 bases and the J gene end by 4 bases; junction bases not matched to a gene: 3. Germline lookup yields CDR1 LGHNA and CDR2 YNFKEQ. CDR3 length: 15 residues. CDR3 nucleotides: TGTGCCAGCAGCCAAGAGGCTAGCGGGGTAGAGACCCAGTACTTC. This sequence encodes CASSQEASGVETQYF.